The 2 T cell receptor beta chains listed next were all sequenced from one sample in a study of cytomegalovirus exposure and HLA in healthy donors. A multiplex PCR was run with 60 Vbeta primers and 13 Jbeta primers. The method was immunoSEQ multiplex PCR; TCRdb's version includes in-frame clones alone and lacks a portion of them. The table for this sample gives 91,000 or so clones. Material for sequencing was PBMCs. Every receptor here comes from a woman younger than 45 in good health and CMV-seronegative.

This sequence joins TRBV19 and TRBJ1-1; 10 nucleotides agree with TRBD1. This CDR3 contains 15 residues. Germline V gives CDR1 LNHDA, CDR2 SQIVND (reference sequence). The J segment lost 3 bases and the V segment lost 8 bases, leaving 9 bases of the junction unmatched. In DNA, the CDR3 is TGTGCCAGTGCCCGGGACAGGGGCCTCGACACTGAAGCTTTCTTT. Its protein is CASARDRGLDTEAFF. The full variable domain, completed using reference TRBV19 and TRBJ1-1, is DGGITQSPKYLFRKEGQNVTLSCEQNLNHDAMYWYRQDPGQGLRLIYYSQIVNDFQKGDIAEGYSVSREKKESFPLTVTSAQKNPTAFYLCASARDRGLDTEAFFGQGTRLTVV.

As regards this clone: The sample contains more than one DNA sequence encoding this CDR3. The J gene is TRBJ1-4, the V gene TRBV7-8, with 8 bases that match TRBD1. The CDR3 sequence is 18 residues long. Germline-derived CDR1 and CDR2 are SGHVS and FQNEAQ. V dropped 0 bases and J dropped 7; count of bases not matched to a gene: 13. The CDR3 here is CASSLATDQGAVSEKLFF. CDR3 in DNA: TGTGCCAGCAGCTTAGCCACAGATCAGGGGGCGGTTAGTGAAAAACTGTTTTTT. The full variable domain, rest sourced from reference TRBV7-8 and TRBJ1-4, is GAGVSQSPRYKVAKRGQDVALRCDPISGHVSLFWYQQALGQGPEFLTYFQNEAQLDKSGLPSDRFFAERPEGSVSTLKIQRTQQEDSAVYLCASSLATDQGAVSEKLFFGSGTQLSVL.